The clone carrying this TCR beta chain has only a few counts. Its antigen remains unknown. The data stem from a study of T cell responses to AZD1222 COVID-19 vaccine. Only in-frame clones appear in the TCRdb table, and some are missing; sequencing was by immunoSEQ multiplex PCR. The sample includes more than 85,000 clones, about 88% seen only once; the top ten take about a sixth. Findings of the study overall: Donors were chiefly white British, with a greater number of females, and clonal diversity was perhaps underestimated.

Both about-4-week and about-12-week second-dose recipients were combined. The TCR sequence derives from an adult who received the AZD1222 COVID-19 vaccine. The sequencing here drew on peripheral blood, taken 28 days after the second AZD1222 dose.

DNA for the CDR3: TGTGCCAGCAGAACAGGCGCCCACTCTGGAAACACCATATATTTT. It is translated as CASRTGAHSGNTIYF. The rearrangement links TRBV6-5 to TRBJ1-3; tentative D call: TRBD1 (5 bases). CDR3 length: 15 residues. V lost 6 bases, J lost 0 bases, and 12 bases lay in between. CDR1 is MNHEY, CDR2 SVGAGI, per germline.